The sequence of this TCR beta chain was determined in a study of shared clonotypes between healthy human individuals. Study-wide results and limits: Read depth was anticipated to influence clonotype sharing among donors.

Only a few counts were recorded for this clone. As yet, its antigen is unknown. The CDR3 has 13 residues. V dropped 5 bases and J dropped 6; count of bases not matched to a gene: 4. Germline CDR1 reads SGHTA; CDR2 reads FQGTGA. TCRdb keeps only in-frame clones here, not all; method: immunoSEQ multiplex PCR. The table has 2 million to 3 million clones, approximately 94% seen once. J is TRBJ1-1 and V is TRBV7-3; TRBD1 aligns across 9 bases. The sample was naive CD4+ T cells from PBMCs. As for subset: CD45RA+ positively selected. The origin of this receptor is a man between 18 and 35 years old in good health. Some clones in this sample may be carry-over from other donors' samples. CDR3 region: CASSHRGLPEAFF. The CDR3 DNA follows: TGTGCCAGCAGCCACAGGGGGCTGCCTGAAGCTTTCTTT. The full variable domain, in which reference TRBV7-3 and TRBJ1-1 provide the parts outside the CDR3, is GAGVSQTPSNKVTEKGKYVELRCDPISGHTALYWYRQSLGQGPEFLIYFQGTGAADDSGLPNDRFFAVRPEGSVSTLKIQRTERGDSAVYLCASSHRGLPEAFFGQGTRLTVV.